What follows is one T cell receptor beta chain and its context. These data originate in a study of T cell responses to AZD1222 COVID-19 vaccine. Sequencing was performed with immunoSEQ multiplex PCR; in TCRdb, only in-frame clones are kept and a portion is missing. In the table there are around 110,000 clones, roughly 89% of which are singletons. The V gene end was trimmed by 4 bases and the J gene end by 4 bases; junction bases not matched to a gene: 8. CDR3 length: 15 residues. Per the germline V gene, CDR1 is LNHDA and CDR2 is SQIVND (reference sequence). The chain joins TRBV19 to TRBJ2-7, with 9 bases identical to TRBD2. This sequence was found in an adult in good health. Source: peripheral blood, taken on day 0 of AZD1222 vaccination. CDR3 DNA sequence: TGTGCCAGTAGTACGCCCAGGGCGGGGGGGTACGAGCAGTACTTC. It yields the protein CASSTPRAGGYEQYF.